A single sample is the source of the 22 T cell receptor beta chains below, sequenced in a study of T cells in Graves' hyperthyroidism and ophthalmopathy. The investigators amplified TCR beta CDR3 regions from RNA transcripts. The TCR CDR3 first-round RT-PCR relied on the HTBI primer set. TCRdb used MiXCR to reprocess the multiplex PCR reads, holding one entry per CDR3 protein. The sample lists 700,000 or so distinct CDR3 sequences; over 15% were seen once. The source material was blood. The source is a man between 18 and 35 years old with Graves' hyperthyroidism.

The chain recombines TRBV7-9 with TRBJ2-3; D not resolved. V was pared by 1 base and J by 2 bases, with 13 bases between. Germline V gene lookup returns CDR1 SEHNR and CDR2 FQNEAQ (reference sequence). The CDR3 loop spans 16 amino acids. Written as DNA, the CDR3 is TGTGCCAGCAGCTTAGACGGGTCACACAACACAGATACGCAGTATTTT. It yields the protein CASSLDGSHNTDTQYF. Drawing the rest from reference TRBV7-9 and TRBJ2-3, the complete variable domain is DTGVSQNPRHKITKRGQNVTFRCDPISEHNRLYWYRQTLGQGPEFLTYFQNEAQLEKSRLLSDRFSAERPKGSFSTLEIQRTEQGDSAMYLCASSLDGSHNTDTQYFGPGTRLTVL.

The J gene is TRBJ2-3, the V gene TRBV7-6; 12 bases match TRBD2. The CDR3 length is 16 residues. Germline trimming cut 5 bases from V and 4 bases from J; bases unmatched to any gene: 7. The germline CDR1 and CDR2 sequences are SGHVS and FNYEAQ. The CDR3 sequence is CASSPSTSGSADTQYF. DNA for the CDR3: TGTGCCAGCAGCCCTTCGACTAGCGGGAGTGCAGATACGCAGTATTTT.

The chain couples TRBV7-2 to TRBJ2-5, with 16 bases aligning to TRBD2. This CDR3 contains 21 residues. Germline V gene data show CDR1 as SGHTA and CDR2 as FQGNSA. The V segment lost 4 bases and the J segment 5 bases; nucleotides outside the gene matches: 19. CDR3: CASSSLLRTGLAGGTSETQYF. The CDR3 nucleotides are TGTGCCAGCAGCTCCCTACTTAGAACGGGACTAGCGGGAGGGACTTCGGAGACCCAGTACTTC.

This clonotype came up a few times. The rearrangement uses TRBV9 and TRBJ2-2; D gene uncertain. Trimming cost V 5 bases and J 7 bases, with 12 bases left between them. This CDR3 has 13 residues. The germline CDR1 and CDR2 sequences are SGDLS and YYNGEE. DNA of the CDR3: TGTGCCAGCAGGGGATTGGGCGACGGGGAGCTGTTTTTT. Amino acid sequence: CASRGLGDGELFF. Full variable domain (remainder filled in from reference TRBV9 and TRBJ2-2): DSGVTQTPKHLITATGQRVTLRCSPRSGDLSVYWYQQSLDQGLQFLIQYYNGEERAKGNILERFSAQQFPDLHSELNLSSLELGDSALYFCASRGLGDGELFFGEGSRLTVL.

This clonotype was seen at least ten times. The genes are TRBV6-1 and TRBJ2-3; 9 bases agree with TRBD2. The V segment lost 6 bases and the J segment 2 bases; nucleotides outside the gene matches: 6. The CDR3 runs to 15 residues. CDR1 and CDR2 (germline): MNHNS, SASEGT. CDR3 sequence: CASSPRTSATDTQYF. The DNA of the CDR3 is TGTGCCAGCAGCCCTAGGACTAGCGCCACAGATACGCAGTATTTT.

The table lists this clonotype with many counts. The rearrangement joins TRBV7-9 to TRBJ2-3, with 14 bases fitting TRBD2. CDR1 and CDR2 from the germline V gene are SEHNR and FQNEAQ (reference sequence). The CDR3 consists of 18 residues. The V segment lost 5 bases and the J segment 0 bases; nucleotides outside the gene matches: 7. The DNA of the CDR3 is TGTGCCAGCAGCACCGGGACTAGCGGGAGTCGAAGCACAGATACGCAGTATTTT. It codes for CASSTGTSGSRSTDTQYF.

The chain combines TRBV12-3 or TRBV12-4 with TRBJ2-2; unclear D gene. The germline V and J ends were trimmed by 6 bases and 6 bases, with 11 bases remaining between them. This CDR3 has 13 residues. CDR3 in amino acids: CASSSGYPGELFF. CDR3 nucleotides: TGTGCCAGCAGCTCGGGTTACCCCGGGGAGCTGTTTTTT.

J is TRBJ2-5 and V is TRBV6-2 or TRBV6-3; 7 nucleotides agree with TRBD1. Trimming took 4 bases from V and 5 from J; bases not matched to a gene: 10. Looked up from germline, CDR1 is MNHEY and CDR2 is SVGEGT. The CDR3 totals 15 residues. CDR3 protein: CASSWLGTALETQYF. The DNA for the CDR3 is TGTGCCAGCAGTTGGCTGGGGACAGCCCTGGAGACCCAGTACTTC.

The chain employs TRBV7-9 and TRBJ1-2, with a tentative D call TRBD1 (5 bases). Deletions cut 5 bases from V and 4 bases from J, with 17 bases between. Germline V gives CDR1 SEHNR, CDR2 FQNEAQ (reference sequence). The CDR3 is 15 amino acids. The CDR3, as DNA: TGTGCCAGCAGCGGGACCGGGAGCGCGAGCTATGGCTACACCTTC. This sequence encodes CASSGTGSASYGYTF.

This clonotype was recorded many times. CDR3 sequence (DNA): TGTGCCAGTACTCTTGGACTAGCGGTTAGCACAGATACGCAGTATTTT. The encoded protein is CASTLGLAVSTDTQYF. The chain uses TRBV19 and TRBJ2-3, with 10 bases that match TRBD2. Germline CDR1 LNHDA, CDR2 SQIVND (reference sequence). Trimming removed 7 bases from V and 0 bases from J; junction bases left unmatched: 7. The CDR3 consists of 16 residues.

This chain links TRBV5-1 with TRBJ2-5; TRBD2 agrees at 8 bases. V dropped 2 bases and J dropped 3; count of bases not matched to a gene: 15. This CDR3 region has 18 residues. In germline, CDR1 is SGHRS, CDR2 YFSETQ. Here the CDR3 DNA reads TGCGCCAGCAGCTTAATTGGGTCGAGCGGGAGAAAGGAAGAGACCCAGTACTTC. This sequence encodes CASSLIGSSGRKEETQYF.

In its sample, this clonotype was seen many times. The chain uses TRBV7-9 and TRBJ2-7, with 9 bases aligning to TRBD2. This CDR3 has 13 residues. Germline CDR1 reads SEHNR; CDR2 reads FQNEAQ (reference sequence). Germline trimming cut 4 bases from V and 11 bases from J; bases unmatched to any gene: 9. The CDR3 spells CASSSITGTSKYF. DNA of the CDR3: TGTGCCAGCAGCTCGATTACCGGGACTAGCAAGTACTTC.

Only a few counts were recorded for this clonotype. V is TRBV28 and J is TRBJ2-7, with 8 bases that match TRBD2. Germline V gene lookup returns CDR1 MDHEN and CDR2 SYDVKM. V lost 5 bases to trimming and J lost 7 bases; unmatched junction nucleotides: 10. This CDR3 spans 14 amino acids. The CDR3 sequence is CASSPPGGRREQYF. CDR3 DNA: TGTGCCAGCAGTCCCCCGGGGGGGCGTAGGGAGCAGTACTTC. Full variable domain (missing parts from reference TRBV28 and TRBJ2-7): DVKVTQSSRYLVKRTGEKVFLECVQDMDHENMFWYRQDPGLGLRLIYFSYDVKMKEKGDIPEGYSVSREKKERFSLILESASTNQTSMYLCASSPPGGRREQYFGPGTRLTVT.

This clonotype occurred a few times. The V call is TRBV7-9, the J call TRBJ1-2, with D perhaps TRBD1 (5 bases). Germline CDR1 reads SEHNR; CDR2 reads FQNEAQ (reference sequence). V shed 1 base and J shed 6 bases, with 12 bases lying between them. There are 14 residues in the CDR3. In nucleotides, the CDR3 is TGTGCCAGCAGCTTAGACCTCGACAGTCATGGCTACACCTTC. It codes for CASSLDLDSHGYTF.

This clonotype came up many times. CDR3 loop: CASSLRGLAPDTQYF. CDR3 DNA: TGCGCCAGCAGCTTGAGGGGACTAGCTCCAGATACGCAGTATTTT. V and J are TRBV5-1 and TRBJ2-3; 9 bases map to TRBD2. The J segment lost 4 bases and the V segment lost 1 base, leaving 4 bases of the junction unmatched. The CDR3 has 15 amino acids. Germline lookup yields CDR1 SGHRS and CDR2 YFSETQ.

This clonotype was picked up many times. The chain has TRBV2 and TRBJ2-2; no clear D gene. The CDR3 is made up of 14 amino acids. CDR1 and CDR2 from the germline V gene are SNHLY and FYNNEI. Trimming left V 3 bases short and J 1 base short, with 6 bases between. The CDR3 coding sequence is TGTGCCAGCAGTGAGTGGGAGAACACCGGGGAGCTGTTTTTT. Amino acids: CASSEWENTGELFF. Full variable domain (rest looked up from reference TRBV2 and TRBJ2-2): EPEVTQTPSHQVTQMGQEVILRCVPISNHLYFYWYRQILGQKVEFLVSFYNNEISEKSEIFDDQFSVERPDGSNFTLKIRSTKLEDSAMYFCASSEWENTGELFFGEGSRLTVL.

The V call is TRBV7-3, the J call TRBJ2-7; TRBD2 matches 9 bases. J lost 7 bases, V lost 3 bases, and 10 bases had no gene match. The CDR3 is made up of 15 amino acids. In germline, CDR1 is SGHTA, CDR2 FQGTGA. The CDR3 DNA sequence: TGTGCCAGCAGCTTGGGTGGCGGGAGGGCGAGTGAGCAGTACTTC. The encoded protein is CASSLGGGRASEQYF.

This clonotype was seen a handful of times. This CDR3 is CSAGREGYGYTF. CDR3 in DNA: TGCAGTGCTGGCAGGGAAGGCTATGGCTACACCTTC. The chain couples TRBV20-1 to TRBJ1-2, with D perhaps matching TRBD1 (5 bases). CDR1 is DFQATT and CDR2 is SNEGSKA in the germline V gene (reference sequence). This CDR3 has 12 residues. V gave up 5 bases and J gave up 4 bases, with 11 bases separating them.

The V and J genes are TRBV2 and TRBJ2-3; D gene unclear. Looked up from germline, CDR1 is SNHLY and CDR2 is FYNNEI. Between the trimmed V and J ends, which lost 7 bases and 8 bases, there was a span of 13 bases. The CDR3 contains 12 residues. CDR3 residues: CASIGTIGTQYF. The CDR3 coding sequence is TGTGCCAGCATCGGTACAATAGGTACGCAGTATTTT.

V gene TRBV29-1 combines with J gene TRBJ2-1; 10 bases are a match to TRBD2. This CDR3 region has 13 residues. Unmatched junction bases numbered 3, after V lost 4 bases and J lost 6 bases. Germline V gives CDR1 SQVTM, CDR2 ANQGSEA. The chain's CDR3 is CSVVPSGGNEQFF. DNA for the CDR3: TGCAGCGTTGTCCCTAGCGGGGGCAATGAGCAGTTCTTC.

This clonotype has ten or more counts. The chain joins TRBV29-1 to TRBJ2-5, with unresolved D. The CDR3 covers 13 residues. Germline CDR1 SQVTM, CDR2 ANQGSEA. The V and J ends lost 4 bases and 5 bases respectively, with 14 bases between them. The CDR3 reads CSVGTALGETQYF. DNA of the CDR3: TGCAGCGTTGGTACAGCTCTCGGGGAGACCCAGTACTTC. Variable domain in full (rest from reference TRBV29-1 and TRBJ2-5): SAVISQKPSRDICQRGTSLTIQCQVDSQVTMMFWYRQQPGQSLTLIATANQGSEATYESGFVIDKFPISRPNLTFSTLTVSNMSPEDSSIYLCSVGTALGETQYFGPGTRLLVL.

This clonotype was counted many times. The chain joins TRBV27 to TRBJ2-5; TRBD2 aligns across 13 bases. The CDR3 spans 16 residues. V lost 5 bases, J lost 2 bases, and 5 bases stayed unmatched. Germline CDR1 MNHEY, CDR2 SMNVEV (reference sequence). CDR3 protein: CASSPGTSGMQETQYF. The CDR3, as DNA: TGTGCCAGCAGTCCCGGGACTAGCGGGATGCAAGAGACCCAGTACTTC.